These 8 T cell receptor beta chains originate from one sample sequenced in a study of shared clonotypes between healthy human individuals. TCRdb's table, derived via immunoSEQ multiplex PCR, lists solely in-frame clones and lacks some. The sample has about 2.4 million clones, roughly 93% seen once. The specimen was naive CD4+ T cells from PBMCs. The subset is: CD45RA+ positively selected. The receptors originated from a man between 18 and 29 years old in good health. Some clones in this sample may be carry-over from other donors' samples.

The J gene is TRBJ1-5, the V gene TRBV19; the D is unclear. The CDR3 consists of 14 residues. Trimming stripped 6 bases from V and 2 bases from J, with 11 bases between. Germline-derived CDR1 and CDR2 are LNHDA and SQIVND (reference sequence). The CDR3, as DNA: TGTGCCAGTAGACAACCCCGGCGCAATCAGCCCCAGCATTTT. Translation gives CASRQPRRNQPQHF.

The chain uses TRBV7-3 and TRBJ2-3; either TRBD1 or TRBD2 may supply D (5 bases each). Germline CDR1 is SGHTA and CDR2 is FQGTGA. V was trimmed by 5 bases and J by 4 bases, leaving 16 bases between them. This CDR3 comprises 15 residues. In DNA, the CDR3 is TGTGCCAGCAGCCACCCGGGACGGAAGGCAGATACGCAGTATTTT. This encodes CASSHPGRKADTQYF.

V gene TRBV9 combines with J gene TRBJ1-1, with TRBD1 as a possible D gene (5 bases). V gave up 4 bases and J gave up 3 bases, with 13 bases separating them. CDR1 SGDLS and CDR2 YYNGEE come from the germline V gene. This CDR3 is built from 14 residues. The CDR3 is CASSPPGGHTEAFF. CDR3 nucleotide sequence: TGTGCCAGCAGCCCCCCGGGGGGTCACACTGAAGCTTTCTTT.

This chain links TRBV11-3 with TRBJ2-1, with 9 positions matching TRBD2. Unmatched junction bases numbered 10, after V lost 1 base and J lost 6 bases. CDR3 length: 17 residues. The germline gives CDR1 SGHNT, CDR2 YENEEA. For the CDR3, the DNA is TGTGCCAGCAGCTTAGTAGGTGCTAGCGGGATAGTCAATGAGCAGTTCTTC. Protein: CASSLVGASGIVNEQFF.

The genes are TRBV27 and TRBJ2-3; TRBD2 agrees at 14 bases. There are 19 residues in the CDR3. V shed 6 bases and J 4 bases; nucleotides not matched to a gene: 15. Germline V gives CDR1 MNHEY, CDR2 SMNVEV (reference sequence). The CDR3 sequence is CASRRHLGLAGELSDTQYF. In DNA form, the CDR3 reads TGTGCCAGCAGACGCCACCTGGGACTAGCGGGAGAATTATCAGATACGCAGTATTTT.

The J gene is TRBJ2-2, the V gene TRBV7-6; 7 bases agree with TRBD2. CDR3 length: 18 residues. The J segment lost 3 bases and the V segment lost 2 bases, leaving 12 bases of the junction unmatched. From germline, CDR1 is SGHVS and CDR2 FNYEAQ. The CDR3 DNA reads as TGTGCCAGCAGCTTAACGGGAGGCGGGAGAATCTACACCGGGGAGCTGTTTTTT. Protein product: CASSLTGGGRIYTGELFF.

This rearrangement joins TRBV7-7 to TRBJ2-2; 11 bases are a match to TRBD2. There are 15 residues in the CDR3. V dropped 7 bases and J dropped 4; count of bases not matched to a gene: 5. Germline CDR1 reads SSHAT; CDR2 reads FNYEAQ (reference sequence). The CDR3 region is CASTGLAGTTGELFF. The CDR3 DNA follows: TGTGCCAGCACAGGACTAGCGGGTACCACCGGGGAGCTGTTTTTT.

This clone was detected once. The CDR3: CASSTGLAGFNTGELFF. Written as DNA, the CDR3 is TGTGCCAGCAGCACTGGACTAGCGGGATTTAACACCGGGGAGCTGTTTTTT. This rearrangement joins TRBV13 to TRBJ2-2, with 12 nucleotides matching TRBD2. The CDR3 covers 17 residues. Germline values: CDR1 PRHDT, CDR2 FYEKMQ (reference sequence). The trim removed 5 bases at V and 2 bases at J, leaving 6 bases unmatched.